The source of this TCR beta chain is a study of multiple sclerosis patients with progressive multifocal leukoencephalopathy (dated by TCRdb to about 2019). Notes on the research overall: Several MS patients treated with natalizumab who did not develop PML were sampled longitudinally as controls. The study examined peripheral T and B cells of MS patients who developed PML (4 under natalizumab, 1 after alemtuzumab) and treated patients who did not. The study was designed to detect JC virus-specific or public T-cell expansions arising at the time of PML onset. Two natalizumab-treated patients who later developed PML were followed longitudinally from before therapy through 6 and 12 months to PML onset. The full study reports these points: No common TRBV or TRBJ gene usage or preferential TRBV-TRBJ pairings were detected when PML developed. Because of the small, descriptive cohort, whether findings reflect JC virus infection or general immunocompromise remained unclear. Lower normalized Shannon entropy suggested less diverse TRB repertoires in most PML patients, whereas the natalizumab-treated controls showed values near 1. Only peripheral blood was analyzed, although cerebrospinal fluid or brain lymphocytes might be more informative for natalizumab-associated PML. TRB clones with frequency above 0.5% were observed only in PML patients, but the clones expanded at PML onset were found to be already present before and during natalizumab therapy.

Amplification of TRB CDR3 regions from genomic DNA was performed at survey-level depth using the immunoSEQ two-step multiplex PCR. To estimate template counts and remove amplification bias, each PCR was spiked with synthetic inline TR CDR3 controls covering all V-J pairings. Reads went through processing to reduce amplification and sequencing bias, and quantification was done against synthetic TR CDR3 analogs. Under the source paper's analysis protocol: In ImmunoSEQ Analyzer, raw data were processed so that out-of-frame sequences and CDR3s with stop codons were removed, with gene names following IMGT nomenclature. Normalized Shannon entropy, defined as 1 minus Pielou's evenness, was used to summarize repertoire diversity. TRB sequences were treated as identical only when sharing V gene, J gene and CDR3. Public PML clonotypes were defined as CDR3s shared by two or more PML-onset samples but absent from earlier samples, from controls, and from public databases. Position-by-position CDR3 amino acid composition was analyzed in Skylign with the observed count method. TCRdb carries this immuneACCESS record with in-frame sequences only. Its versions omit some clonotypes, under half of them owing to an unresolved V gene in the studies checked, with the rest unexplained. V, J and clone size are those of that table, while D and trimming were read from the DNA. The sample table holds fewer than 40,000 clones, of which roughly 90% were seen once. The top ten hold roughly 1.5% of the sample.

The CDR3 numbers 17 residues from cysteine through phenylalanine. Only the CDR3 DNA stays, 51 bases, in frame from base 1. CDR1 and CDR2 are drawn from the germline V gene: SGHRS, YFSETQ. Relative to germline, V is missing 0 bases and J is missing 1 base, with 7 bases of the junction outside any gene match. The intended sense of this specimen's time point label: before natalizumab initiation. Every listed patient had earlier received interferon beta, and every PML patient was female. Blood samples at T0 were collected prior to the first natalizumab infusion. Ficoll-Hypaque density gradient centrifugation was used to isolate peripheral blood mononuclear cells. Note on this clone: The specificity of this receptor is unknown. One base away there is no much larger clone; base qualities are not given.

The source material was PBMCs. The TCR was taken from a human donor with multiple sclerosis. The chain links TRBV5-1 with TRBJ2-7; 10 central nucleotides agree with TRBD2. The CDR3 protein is CASSLASGLADSYEQYF. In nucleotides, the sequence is TGCGCCAGCAGCTTGGCCTCAGGACTAGCGGATTCCTACGAGCAGTACTTC.